This T cell receptor beta chain is drawn from a study of cytomegalovirus exposure and HLA in healthy donors. Both 60 Vbeta primers and 13 Jbeta primers went into the PCR. Profiling relied on immunoSEQ multiplex PCR, and the TCRdb table lists in-frame clones only, not all of them. The data contain over 150,000 clones, about four fifths of them singletons. V was pared by 6 bases and J by 7 bases, with 10 bases of the junction left unmatched. The CDR3 sequence is 15 residues long. CDR1 and CDR2 (germline): SNHLY, FYNNEI. The TCR sequence derives from a man younger than 45 in good health and CMV-seropositive. Sequencing used PBMCs. The V call is TRBV2, the J call TRBJ1-4; the match to TRBD1 covers 8 bases. For the CDR3, the DNA is TGTGCCAGCAGCGCACAGGGGGTAGTCGGTGAAAAACTGTTTTTT. It codes for CASSAQGVVGEKLFF.